The clone carrying this T cell receptor beta chain was picked up a small number of times. This sample is drawn from a study of blood T cell repertoires in COVID-19. Study at large: Nucleic acid was either cDNA or gDNA, and it came from T cells, B-cell-depleted T cells, or PBMCs.

CDR3 length: 14 amino acids. Germline V lookup: CDR1 SGDLS, CDR2 YYNGEE. The J segment lost 2 bases and the V segment lost 3 bases, leaving 3 bases of the junction unmatched. Source study methods: From reference gene primer amplification, estimates of nucleated cell counts were derived. Using immunoSEQ multiplex PCR, the repertoire was profiled, and TCRdb retains in-frame clones only, with some absent. The V and J calls and the clone size are those of that table, but D and trimming were determined from the DNA. This sample has tens of thousands of clones, with roughly four fifths found just once. The sequencing sample was made of peripheral blood. V usage is TRBV9 and J usage is TRBJ2-7, with 9 positions matching TRBD1. The receptor was isolated from a man aged 45-65 years with COVID-19, enrolled during active disease. This chain's CDR3 is CASSARTGAYEQYF. CDR3 in DNA: TGTGCCAGCAGCGCACGGACAGGGGCCTACGAGCAGTACTTC.